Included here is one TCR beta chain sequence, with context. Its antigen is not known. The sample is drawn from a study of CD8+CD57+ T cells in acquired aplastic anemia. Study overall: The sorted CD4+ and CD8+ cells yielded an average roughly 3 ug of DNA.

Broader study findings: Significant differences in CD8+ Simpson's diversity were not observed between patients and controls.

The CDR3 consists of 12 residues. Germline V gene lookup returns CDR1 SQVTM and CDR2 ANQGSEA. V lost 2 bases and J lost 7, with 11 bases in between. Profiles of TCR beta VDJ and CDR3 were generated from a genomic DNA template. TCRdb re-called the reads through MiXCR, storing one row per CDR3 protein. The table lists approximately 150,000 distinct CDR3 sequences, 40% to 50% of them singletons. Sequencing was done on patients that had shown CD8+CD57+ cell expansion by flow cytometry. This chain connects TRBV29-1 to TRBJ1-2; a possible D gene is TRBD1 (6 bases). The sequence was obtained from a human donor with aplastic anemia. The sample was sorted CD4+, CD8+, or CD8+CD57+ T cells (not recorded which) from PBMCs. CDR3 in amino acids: CSVESDSSGYTF. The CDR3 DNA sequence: TGCAGCGTTGAATCGGACAGTAGTGGCTACACCTTC.